This entry lists 24 T cell receptor beta chains sequenced from one sample in a study of blood T cell repertoires in COVID-19. Assay: immunoSEQ multiplex PCR; the TCRdb copy retains only in-frame clones and omits some. The data contain over 100,000 clones, roughly 92% of them singletons. Sequenced material: peripheral blood. These receptors all stem from a woman aged 50 to 60 with COVID-19, enrolled during active disease.

The J gene is TRBJ1-3, the V gene TRBV6-5; the D gene is possibly TRBD1 (5 bases). The germline V and J ends were trimmed by 6 bases and 4 bases, with 10 bases remaining between them. This CDR3 region has 13 residues. Germline loops: CDR1 MNHEY, CDR2 SVGAGI. CDR3 residues: CASRAGVGNTIYF. The CDR3, as DNA: TGTGCCAGCAGGGCGGGGGTAGGAAACACCATATATTTT.

The CDR3 spells CASSDGGVGEEKLFF. CDR3 coding DNA: TGTGCCAGCAGTGACGGTGGGGTAGGGGAAGAAAAACTGTTTTTT. This sequence joins TRBV6-1 and TRBJ1-4; possible D gene TRBD1, 5 bases. V was shortened by 3 bases and J by 8 bases, with 16 bases between the two germline ends. This CDR3 spans 15 amino acids. CDR1 and CDR2 from the germline V gene are MNHNS and SASEGT.

This CDR3 is CASSRGAGELFF. The CDR3 bases are TGCGCCAGCTCCAGGGGGGCCGGGGAGCTGTTTTTT. The chain has TRBV5-1 and TRBJ2-2; possible D gene TRBD1, 7 bases. The CDR3 has 12 amino acids. V lost 7 bases, J lost 6 bases, and 10 bases lay in between. From germline, CDR1 is SGHRS and CDR2 YFSETQ.

J is TRBJ2-1 and V is TRBV9, with a tentative D call TRBD2 (6 bases). The ends were cut back, 4 bases at V and 2 bases at J, with 13 bases in the middle. The V gene's germline CDR1 is SGDLS and CDR2 YYNGEE. The CDR3 extends over 15 amino acids. The CDR3 region is CASSPRGSPYNEQFF. The CDR3 bases are TGTGCCAGCAGCCCCCGGGGGTCCCCCTACAATGAGCAGTTCTTC.

This chain joins TRBV9 and TRBJ1-3, with 9 bases fitting TRBD1. Germline V CDR1 and CDR2: SGDLS, YYNGEE. The junction had 4 bases not matched to a gene; V was cut back by 4 bases and J by 2 bases. The CDR3 is made up of 15 amino acids. The CDR3, as DNA: TGTGCCAGCAGCCCGACAGGGGGACCTGGAAACACCATATATTTT. Its protein is CASSPTGGPGNTIYF.

The chain couples TRBV30 to TRBJ1-6; 9 nucleotides align to TRBD1. Trimming removed 1 base from V and 7 bases from J; junction bases left unmatched: 11. The CDR3 spans 17 residues. Germline values: CDR1 GTSNPN, CDR2 SVGIG (reference sequence). CDR3 sequence reads: CAWSGTGDPFRNSPLHF. The DNA of the CDR3 is TGTGCCTGGAGTGGGACAGGGGACCCCTTTAGGAATTCACCCCTCCACTTT.

This clone was counted only a few times. V and J are TRBV29-1 and TRBJ1-2; 9 positions agree with TRBD1. J gave up 7 bases and V 7 bases, and 10 bases lay outside the gene matches. Germline loops: CDR1 SQVTM, CDR2 ANQGSEA. CDR3 length: 13 residues. CDR3 protein: CSAFRDRVGGYTF. Here the CDR3 DNA reads TGCAGCGCCTTCCGGGACAGGGTCGGTGGCTACACCTTC. Drawing the rest from reference TRBV29-1 and TRBJ1-2, the complete variable domain is SAVISQKPSRDICQRGTSLTIQCQVDSQVTMMFWYRQQPGQSLTLIATANQGSEATYESGFVIDKFPISRPNLTFSTLTVSNMSPEDSSIYLCSAFRDRVGGYTFGSGTRLTVV.

This clone was found once. The V call is TRBV6-4, the J call TRBJ2-3; perhaps TRBD2 as D (5 bases). Trimming took 7 bases from V and 6 from J, leaving 14 bases between them. Germline V gene lookup returns CDR1 MRHNA and CDR2 SNTAGT. The CDR3 is made up of 13 amino acids. The CDR3 bases are TGTGCCAGCATTCCCCGGGAAGCTGATACGCAGTATTTT. It specifies CASIPREADTQYF.

The chain has TRBV13 and TRBJ1-2, with TRBD1 as a possible D gene (5 bases). Germline V gene sequence: CDR1 PRHDT, CDR2 FYEKMQ (reference sequence). V dropped 1 base and J dropped 8 bases, with 14 bases sitting between them. This CDR3 is 14 amino acids long. The CDR3 protein is CASSLDPGGRGYTF. Written as DNA, the CDR3 is TGTGCCAGCAGCTTAGACCCTGGGGGGAGAGGCTACACCTTC. The full variable domain, its missing parts supplied by reference TRBV13 and TRBJ1-2, is AAGVIQSPRHLIKEKRETATLKCYPIPRHDTVYWYQQGPGQDPQFLISFYEKMQSDKGSIPDRFSAQQFSDYHSELNMSSLELGDSALYFCASSLDPGGRGYTFGSGTRLTVV.

Here the CDR3 reads CASSQTVAEAFF. In DNA form, the CDR3 reads TGTGCCAGCAGCCAGACAGTAGCTGAAGCTTTCTTT. The chain recombines TRBV11-2 with TRBJ1-1, with D perhaps matching TRBD1 (5 bases). The CDR3 has 12 amino acids. Germline lookup yields CDR1 SGHAT and CDR2 FQNNGV. V was cut by 5 bases and J by 6 bases, with 10 bases left in between.

The DNA for the CDR3 is TGTGCCAGAAGCTTCCCACAGGGGTACTCGGCCCAGCATTTT. It encodes CARSFPQGYSAQHF. The rearrangement joins TRBV5-3 to TRBJ1-5; 7 bases align to TRBD1. TRBV5-3 is annotated as an ORF whose role is uncertain. Trimming took 2 bases from V and 11 from J; bases not matched to a gene: 10. This CDR3 spans 14 amino acids.

The chain combines TRBV12-3 or TRBV12-4 with TRBJ1-2; D is unresolved. Trimming shortened V by 3 bases and J by 2 bases, and 7 bases separated the two germline ends. This CDR3 contains 13 residues. This CDR3 reads CASSFPLNYGYTF. The CDR3 region has the DNA TGTGCCAGCAGTTTCCCCCTCAACTATGGCTACACCTTC.

The chain joins TRBV19 to TRBJ1-2; the D gene is possibly TRBD1 (6 bases). Trimming pared 1 base from V and 4 bases from J, leaving 10 bases between. The germline V gene has CDR1 LNHDA and CDR2 SQIVND (reference sequence). The CDR3 has 14 residues. CDR3 protein: CASSIVTGTYGYTF. CDR3 sequence (DNA): TGTGCCAGTAGTATAGTTACAGGGACCTATGGCTACACCTTC.

This chain uses TRBV6-1 with TRBJ1-1, with D unresolved. This CDR3 spans 13 amino acids. Germline V gene data show CDR1 as MNHNS and CDR2 as SASEGT. Trimming pared 2 bases from V and 10 bases from J, leaving 14 bases between. The CDR3 spells CASSERRGFSAFF. CDR3 bases: TGTGCCAGCAGTGAACGTAGAGGTTTTTCAGCTTTCTTT.

The chain employs TRBV6-2 or TRBV6-3 and TRBJ1-2; 7 bases map to TRBD1. This CDR3 has 13 residues. V shed 6 bases, J shed 6 bases, and the junction held 7 bases outside the gene matches. CDR1 MNHEY and CDR2 SVGEGT come from the germline V gene. This CDR3 reads CASSPGGGDGYTF. CDR3 DNA: TGTGCCAGCAGCCCCGGAGGGGGCGATGGCTACACCTTC.

V usage is TRBV5-1 and J usage is TRBJ2-6, with D maybe TRBD1 (6 bases). This CDR3 has 19 residues. V lost 0 bases and J 2 bases, leaving 18 bases between the germline ends. Germline V gene lookup returns CDR1 SGHRS and CDR2 YFSETQ. Here the CDR3 DNA reads TGCGCCAGCAGCTTGGGACCTACAGGGAAAGGCGCTGGGGCCAACGTCCTGACTTTC. Encoded protein: CASSLGPTGKGAGANVLTF.

V and J are TRBV19 and TRBJ1-5; weak D call: TRBD1 (5 bases). The CDR3 has 13 residues. V was clipped by 9 bases and J by 4 bases, with 13 bases between them. From germline, CDR1 is LNHDA and CDR2 SQIVND (reference sequence). In DNA form, the CDR3 reads TGTGCCAGCCGGGACTCTCAGAATCAGCCCCAGCATTTT. It is translated as CASRDSQNQPQHF.

This chain uses TRBV9 with TRBJ1-4; unclear D gene. The germline gives CDR1 SGDLS, CDR2 YYNGEE. Trimming took off 2 bases at V and 5 bases at J, with 10 bases between the two ends. CDR3 size: 14 residues. CDR3 region: CASSVEGTNEKLFF. CDR3 sequence (DNA): TGTGCCAGCAGCGTTGAGGGCACAAATGAAAAACTGTTTTTT.

This clone is a singleton in its sample. The chain employs TRBV24-1 and TRBJ1-2; 8 positions match TRBD1. Germline CDR1 is KGHDR and CDR2 is SFDVKD. The CDR3 runs to 14 residues. The V segment lost 4 bases and the J segment 2 bases; nucleotides outside the gene matches: 2. The DNA for the CDR3 is TGTGCCACCAGTGACCGGACAGGGAACTATGGCTACACCTTC. It codes for CATSDRTGNYGYTF.

The V call is TRBV28, the J call TRBJ1-6; no clear D gene. V was shortened by 2 bases and J by 2 bases, with 7 bases between the two germline ends. Per the germline V gene, CDR1 is MDHEN and CDR2 is SYDVKM. The CDR3 loop spans 15 amino acids. The CDR3 DNA follows: TGTGCCAGCAGTTTAAAACAGACCTATAATTCACCCCTCCACTTT. Its translation: CASSLKQTYNSPLHF. Looking up the rest from reference TRBV28 and TRBJ1-6 gives the full variable domain: DVKVTQSSRYLVKRTGEKVFLECVQDMDHENMFWYRQDPGLGLRLIYFSYDVKMKEKGDIPEGYSVSREKKERFSLILESASTNQTSMYLCASSLKQTYNSPLHFGNGTRLTVT.

The chain couples TRBV23-1 to TRBJ2-7, with a possible D match to TRBD1 (6 bases). TRBV23-1 is identified as an open reading frame with a role that is uncertain. This CDR3 is 17 amino acids long. V lost 0 bases and J 1 base, leaving 16 bases between the germline ends. Written as DNA, the CDR3 is TGCGCCAGCAGTCAATCGGGGGCAGGGCAACATTCCTACGAGCAGTACGTC. Translating it yields CASSQSGAGQHSYEQYV.

This chain links TRBV29-1 with TRBJ2-3; 8 bases are shared with TRBD2. J gave up 0 bases and V 2 bases, and 4 bases lay outside the gene matches. The germline V gene encodes CDR1 SQVTM and CDR2 ANQGSEA. CDR3 size: 15 residues. The DNA for the CDR3 is TGCAGCGTTGAAACGCGGGGGGCTAGCACAGATACGCAGTATTTT. Translating gives CSVETRGASTDTQYF.

The V call is TRBV11-3, the J call TRBJ1-1; D unclear. The CDR3 runs to 13 residues. Germline V gene data show CDR1 as SGHNT and CDR2 as YENEEA. Trimming took off 1 base at V and 5 bases at J, with 8 bases between the two ends. In DNA form, the CDR3 reads TGTGCCAGCAGCTTAGTCGGGTGGACTGAAGCTTTCTTT. Amino acids: CASSLVGWTEAFF.

The rearrangement uses TRBV2 and TRBJ2-7; TRBD2 matches at 9 bases. Germline assignment: CDR1 SNHLY and CDR2 FYNNEI. The length of the CDR3 is 14 residues. With 3 bases clipped from V and 7 bases from J, the junction kept 7 bases outside the gene matches. In DNA form, the CDR3 reads TGTGCCAGCAGTGAGGGGACTAGCTCTAAAGAGCAGTACTTC. Its protein product is CASSEGTSSKEQYF.